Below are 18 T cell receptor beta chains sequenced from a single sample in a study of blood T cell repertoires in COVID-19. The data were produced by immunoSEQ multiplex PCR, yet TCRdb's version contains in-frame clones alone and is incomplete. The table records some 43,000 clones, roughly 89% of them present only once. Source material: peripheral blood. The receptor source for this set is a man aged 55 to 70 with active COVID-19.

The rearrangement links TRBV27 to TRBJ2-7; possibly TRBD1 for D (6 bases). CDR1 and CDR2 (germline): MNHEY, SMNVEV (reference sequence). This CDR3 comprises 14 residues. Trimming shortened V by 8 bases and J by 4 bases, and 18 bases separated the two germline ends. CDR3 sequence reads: CASPLKGQKYEQYF. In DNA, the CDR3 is TGTGCCAGCCCCCTTAAGGGACAAAAATACGAGCAGTACTTC.

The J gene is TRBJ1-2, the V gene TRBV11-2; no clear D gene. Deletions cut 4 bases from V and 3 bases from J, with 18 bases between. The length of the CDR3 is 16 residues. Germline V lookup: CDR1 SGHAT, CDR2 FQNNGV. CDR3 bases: TGTGCCAGCAGCTCCCTTGAGGGAGCGGGTGACTATGGCTACACCTTC. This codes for CASSSLEGAGDYGYTF.

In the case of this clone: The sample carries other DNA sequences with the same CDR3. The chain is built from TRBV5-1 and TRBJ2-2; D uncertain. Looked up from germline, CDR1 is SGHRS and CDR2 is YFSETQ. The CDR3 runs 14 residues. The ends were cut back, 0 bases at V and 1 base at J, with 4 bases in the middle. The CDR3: CASSLGQNTGELFF. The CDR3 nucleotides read TGCGCCAGCAGCTTGGGACAGAACACCGGGGAGCTGTTTTTT.

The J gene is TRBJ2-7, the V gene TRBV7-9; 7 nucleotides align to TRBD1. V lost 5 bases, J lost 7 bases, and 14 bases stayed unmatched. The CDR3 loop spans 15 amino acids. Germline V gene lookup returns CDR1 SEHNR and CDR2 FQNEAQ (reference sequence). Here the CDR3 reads CASSAGQVRVWEQYF. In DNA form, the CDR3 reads TGTGCCAGCAGCGCCGGACAGGTACGGGTCTGGGAGCAGTACTTC. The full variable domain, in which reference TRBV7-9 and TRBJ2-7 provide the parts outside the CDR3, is DTGVSQNPRHKITKRGQNVTFRCDPISEHNRLYWYRQTLGQGPEFLTYFQNEAQLEKSRLLSDRFSAERPKGSFSTLEIQRTEQGDSAMYLCASSAGQVRVWEQYFGPGTRLTVT.

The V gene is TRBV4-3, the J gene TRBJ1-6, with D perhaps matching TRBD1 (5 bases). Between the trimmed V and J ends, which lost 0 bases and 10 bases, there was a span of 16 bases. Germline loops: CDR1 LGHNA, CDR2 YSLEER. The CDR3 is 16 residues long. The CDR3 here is CASSQDGRQRGSPLHF. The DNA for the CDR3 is TGCGCCAGCAGCCAAGATGGGAGGCAGAGGGGCTCACCCCTCCACTTT.

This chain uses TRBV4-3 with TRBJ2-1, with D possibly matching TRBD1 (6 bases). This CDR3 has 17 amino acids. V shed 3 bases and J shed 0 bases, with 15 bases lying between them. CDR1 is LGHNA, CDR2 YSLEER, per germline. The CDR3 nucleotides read TGCGCCAGCAGCCATCCCCCGGGACACTCCTCCTACAATGAGCAGTTCTTC. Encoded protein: CASSHPPGHSSYNEQFF.

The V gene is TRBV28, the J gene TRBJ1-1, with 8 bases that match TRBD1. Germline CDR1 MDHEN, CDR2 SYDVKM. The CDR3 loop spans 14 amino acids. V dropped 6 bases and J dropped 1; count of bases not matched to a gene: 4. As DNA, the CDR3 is TGTGCCAGCAGACTGGGACAGGCGAACACTGAAGCTTTCTTT. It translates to CASRLGQANTEAFF.

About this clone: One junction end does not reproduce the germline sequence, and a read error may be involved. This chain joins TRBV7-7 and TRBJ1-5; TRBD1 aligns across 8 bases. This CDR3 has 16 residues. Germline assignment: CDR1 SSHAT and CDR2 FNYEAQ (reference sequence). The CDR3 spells CASSFDRGYSNQPQHF. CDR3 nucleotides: TGTGCTAGCAGCTTCGACAGGGGTTATAGCAATCAGCCCCAGCATTTT.

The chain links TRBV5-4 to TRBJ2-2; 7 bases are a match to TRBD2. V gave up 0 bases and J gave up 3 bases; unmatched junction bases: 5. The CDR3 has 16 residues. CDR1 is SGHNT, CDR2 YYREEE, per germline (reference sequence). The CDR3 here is CASSLAGRGDTGELFF. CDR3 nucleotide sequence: TGTGCCAGCAGCTTGGCAGGACGGGGGGACACCGGGGAGCTGTTTTTT. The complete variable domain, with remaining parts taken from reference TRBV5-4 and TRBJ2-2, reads ETGVTQSPTHLIKTRGQQVTLRCSSQSGHNTVSWYQQALGQGPQFIFQYYREEENGRGNFPPRFSGLQFPNYSSELNVNALELDDSALYLCASSLAGRGDTGELFFGEGSRLTVL.

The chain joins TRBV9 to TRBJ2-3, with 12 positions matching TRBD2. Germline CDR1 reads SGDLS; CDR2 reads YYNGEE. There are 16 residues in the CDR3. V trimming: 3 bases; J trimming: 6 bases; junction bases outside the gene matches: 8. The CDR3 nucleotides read TGTGCCAGCAGCGCCGGACTAGCGGGGCTCCCCGATACGCAGTATTTT. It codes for CASSAGLAGLPDTQYF.

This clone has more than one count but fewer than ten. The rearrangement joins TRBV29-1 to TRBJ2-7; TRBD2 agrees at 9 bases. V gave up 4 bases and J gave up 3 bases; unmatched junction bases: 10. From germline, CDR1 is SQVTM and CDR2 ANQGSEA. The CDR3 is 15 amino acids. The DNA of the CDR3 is TGCAGCGTTGCTCTTTTAGCGGGAGCATACTACGAGCAGTACTTC. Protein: CSVALLAGAYYEQYF.

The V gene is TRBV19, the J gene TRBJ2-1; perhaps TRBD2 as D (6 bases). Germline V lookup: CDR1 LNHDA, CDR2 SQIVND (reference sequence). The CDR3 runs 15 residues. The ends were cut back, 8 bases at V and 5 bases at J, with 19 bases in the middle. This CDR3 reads CASSIFTGLDNEQFF. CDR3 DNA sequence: TGTGCCAGTTCCATCTTCACGGGACTCGACAATGAGCAGTTCTTC.

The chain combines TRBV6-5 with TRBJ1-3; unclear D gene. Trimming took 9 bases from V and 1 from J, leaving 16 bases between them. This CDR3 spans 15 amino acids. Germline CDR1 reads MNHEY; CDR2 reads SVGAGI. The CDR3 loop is CASVGPGSSGNTIYF. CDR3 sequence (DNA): TGTGCCAGTGTGGGCCCAGGTTCTTCTGGAAACACCATATATTTT.

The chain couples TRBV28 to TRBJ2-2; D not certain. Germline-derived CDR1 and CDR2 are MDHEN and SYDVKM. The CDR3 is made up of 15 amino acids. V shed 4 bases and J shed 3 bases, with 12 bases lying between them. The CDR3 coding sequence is TGTGCCAGCAGTTACGGGTCTCAGTACACCGGGGAGCTGTTTTTT. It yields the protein CASSYGSQYTGELFF.

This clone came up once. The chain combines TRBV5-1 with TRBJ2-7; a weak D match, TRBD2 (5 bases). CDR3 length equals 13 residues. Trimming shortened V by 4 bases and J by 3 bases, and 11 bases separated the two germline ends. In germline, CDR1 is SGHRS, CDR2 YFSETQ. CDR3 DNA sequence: TGCGCCAGCAGCGTTGACGGACTCTACGAGCAGTACTTC. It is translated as CASSVDGLYEQYF.

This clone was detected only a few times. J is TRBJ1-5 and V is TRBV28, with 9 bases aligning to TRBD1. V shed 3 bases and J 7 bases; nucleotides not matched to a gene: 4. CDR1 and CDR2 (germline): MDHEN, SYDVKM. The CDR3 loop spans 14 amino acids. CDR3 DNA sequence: TGTGCCAGCAGTTTTGGACAGGGGTTCCAGCCCCAGCATTTT. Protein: CASSFGQGFQPQHF. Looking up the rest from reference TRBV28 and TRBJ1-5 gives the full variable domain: DVKVTQSSRYLVKRTGEKVFLECVQDMDHENMFWYRQDPGLGLRLIYFSYDVKMKEKGDIPEGYSVSREKKERFSLILESASTNQTSMYLCASSFGQGFQPQHFGDGTRLSIL.

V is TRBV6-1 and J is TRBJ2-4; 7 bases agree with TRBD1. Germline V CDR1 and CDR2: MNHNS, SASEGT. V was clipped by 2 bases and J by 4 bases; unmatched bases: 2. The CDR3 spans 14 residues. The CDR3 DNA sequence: TGTGCCAGCAGTGAACCGGGACAGAAAAACATTCAGTACTTC. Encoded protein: CASSEPGQKNIQYF.

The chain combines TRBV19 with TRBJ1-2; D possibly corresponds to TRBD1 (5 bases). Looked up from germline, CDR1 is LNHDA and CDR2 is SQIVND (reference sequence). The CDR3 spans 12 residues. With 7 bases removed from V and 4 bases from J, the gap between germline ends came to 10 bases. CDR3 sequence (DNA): TGTGCCAGTAATAGGGGTGGCTATGGCTACACCTTC. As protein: CASNRGGYGYTF.